A selection of T cell receptor beta chains follows, all from one sample in a study of sequential checkpoint blockade in melanoma. Generated by immunoSEQ multiplex PCR, the TCRdb table keeps only in-frame clones and is missing some. Of under 40,000 clones in the sample, approximately 86% were seen once. The sequencing used CD8+ T cells sorted from blood (inferred from file names), collected from a patient given nivolumab and ipilimumab in sequence. The source of these receptors is a human donor with melanoma. Both conserved end residues are part of each CDR3. Size tells how often a clone was seen (once, few, many) or the class of an expanded clone, and some rows leave it out.

j_gene	abundance	len	v_gene	CDR3aa
TRBJ2-3	.	13	TRBV4-1	CASSQGGGDTQYF
TRBJ2-2	once	16	TRBV19	CASSRWQGIIPGELFF
TRBJ2-7	.	14	TRBV19	CASSIQRGVYEQYF
TRBJ1-1	.	13	TRBV27	CASSLFGGDEAFF
TRBJ1-1	once	12	TRBV28	CASSLYQNEAFF
TRBJ2-7	.	14	TRBV6-5	CASSLISGTYEQYF
TRBJ2-5	.	17	TRBV11-3	CASSLIGLAGRYETQYF
TRBJ2-5	.	13	TRBV11-2	CASSYNLGETQYF
TRBJ2-7	.	15	TRBV4-3	CASSPLVTPFYEQYF
TRBJ2-2	.	12	TRBV28	CASSLFGQGLFF
TRBJ2-5	.	16	TRBV29-1	CSVWGGDRGFQETQYF
TRBJ2-7	medium-sized	15	TRBV6-5	CASSTGQTYSYEQYF
TRBJ2-1	.	11	TRBV20-1	CSAQRGLEQFF
TRBJ2-3	.	16	TRBV15	CATSRAAGPGTDTQYF
TRBJ2-7	few	14	TRBV4-1	CASSQEAGPYEQYF
TRBJ2-5	once	16	TRBV21-1	CASSKGGMGGKETQYF
TRBJ2-5	.	13	TRBV4-3	CASSQGPGETQYF
TRBJ2-2	.	17	TRBV27	CASSSISGAFGTGELFF
TRBJ2-7	.	13	TRBV10-1	CASTRQGEYEQYF
TRBJ2-7	.	18	TRBV7-2	CASRPWPAQSGRGDEQYF
TRBJ2-7	.	14	TRBV11-2	CASSIAGGWDEQYF
TRBJ2-7	.	12	TRBV4-2	CASSAPGNEQYF